One sample yielded the 21 T cell receptor beta chains listed below, sequenced in a study of T cells in tuberculosis. Assay used: immunoSEQ multiplex PCR; TCRdb lists only in-frame clones, some missing. The profile shows roughly 34,000 clones, approximately 94% of them singletons. Time point in this sample: new active TB diagnosis, blood taken before or within 7 days of starting treatment. The sequencing used PBMCs, collected at tuberculosis diagnosis. All receptors come from an adult with tuberculosis.

V is TRBV5-1 and J is TRBJ1-1; possible D gene TRBD1, 5 bases. Looked up from germline, CDR1 is SGHRS and CDR2 is YFSETQ. V was trimmed by 2 bases and J by 1 base, leaving 6 bases between them. CDR3 length equals 13 residues. The CDR3 loop reads CASSLTGNTEAFF. Here the CDR3 DNA reads TGCGCCAGCAGCTTAACAGGGAACACTGAAGCTTTCTTT.

The chain employs TRBV4-1 and TRBJ2-2, with TRBD2 matching over 9 bases. Germline V gene sequence: CDR1 MGHRA, CDR2 YSYEKL. Trimming removed 1 base from V and 0 bases from J; junction bases left unmatched: 9. There are 19 residues in the CDR3. The CDR3 coding sequence is TGCGCCAGCAGCCAAGGGCCCCTTCAGCGGGGGGCGAACACCGGGGAGCTGTTTTTT. Translated, it gives CASSQGPLQRGANTGELFF.

The chain uses TRBV5-6 and TRBJ1-1; D remains ambiguous. This CDR3 has 14 residues. Germline CDR1 and CDR2: SGHDT and YYEEEE. The V end lost 3 bases, the J end lost 2 bases, and 11 bases lay between the germline ends. The CDR3 loop is CASSWAGINTEAFF. The DNA of the CDR3 is TGTGCCAGCAGCTGGGCCGGTATAAACACTGAAGCTTTCTTT.

V and J are TRBV6-1 and TRBJ1-4, with D maybe TRBD1 (6 bases). Germline V gene data show CDR1 as MNHNS and CDR2 as SASEGT. V lost 6 bases and J 7 bases, leaving 12 bases between the germline ends. This CDR3 contains 13 residues. The CDR3 nucleotides are TGTGCCAGCAGCGAGAGGGGGGGTGAAAAACTGTTTTTT. Its protein product is CASSERGGEKLFF.

The rearrangement joins TRBV27 to TRBJ2-7; no definite D call. CDR1 is MNHEY, CDR2 SMNVEV, per germline (reference sequence). The CDR3 runs 13 residues. V was pared by 3 bases and J by 2 bases, with 8 bases between. The CDR3 reads CASSFTPTYEQYF. CDR3 coding DNA: TGTGCCAGCAGTTTTACACCAACCTACGAGCAGTACTTC.

J is TRBJ1-1 and V is TRBV27, with unresolved D. Trimming removed 5 bases at V and 1 base at J, with 8 bases between. This CDR3 comprises 13 residues. Germline V gene lookup returns CDR1 MNHEY and CDR2 SMNVEV (reference sequence). CDR3 region: CASSPRQNTEAFF. The CDR3 DNA sequence: TGTGCCAGCAGTCCGCGACAGAACACTGAAGCTTTCTTT.

The CDR3 region is CASSMRETQYF. The CDR3 DNA reads as TGTGCCAGTAGTATGAGGGAGACCCAGTACTTC. The genes are TRBV19 and TRBJ2-5; D ambiguous. The CDR3 runs to 11 residues. Germline CDR1 and CDR2: LNHDA and SQIVND (reference sequence). The ends were cut back, 3 bases at V and 5 bases at J, with 4 bases in the middle.

As for this clone: The sample contains more than one DNA sequence encoding this CDR3. The genes are TRBV11-3 and TRBJ1-1; D ambiguous. Trimming removed 1 base from V and 0 bases from J, with 3 bases in between. CDR1 SGHNT and CDR2 YENEEA come from the germline V gene. The CDR3 has 13 amino acids. The CDR3 here is CASSLGVNTEAFF. The CDR3 coding sequence is TGTGCCAGCAGCTTAGGAGTGAACACTGAAGCTTTCTTT.

This chain connects TRBV7-2 to TRBJ2-5, with D possibly matching TRBD2 (5 bases). The CDR3 is 12 residues long. V was shortened by 4 bases and J by 7 bases, with 10 bases between the two germline ends. Per germline, CDR1 SGHTA and CDR2 FQGNSA. The CDR3 DNA follows: TGTGCCAGCAGCTCCGGGGATGGGACCCAGTACTTC. Its translation: CASSSGDGTQYF.

The genes are TRBV28 and TRBJ1-3; D unresolved. Looked up from germline, CDR1 is MDHEN and CDR2 is SYDVKM. The CDR3 is made up of 15 amino acids. V lost 4 bases, J lost 3 bases, and 13 bases lay in between. Here the CDR3 reads CASSYFGDYGNTIYF. In DNA form, the CDR3 reads TGTGCCAGCAGTTATTTCGGGGATTATGGAAACACCATATATTTT.

This rearrangement joins TRBV15 to TRBJ1-1; possible D gene TRBD1, 5 bases. This CDR3 contains 13 residues. Germline assignment: CDR1 LNHNV and CDR2 YYDKDF (reference sequence). Trimming shortened V by 6 bases and J by 1 base, and 9 bases separated the two germline ends. DNA for the CDR3: TGTGCCACCAGTATGGGGGGGAACACTGAAGCTTTCTTT. Amino acids: CATSMGGNTEAFF.

The chain links TRBV7-9 to TRBJ2-2; D call uncertain. From germline, CDR1 is SEHNR and CDR2 FQNEAQ (reference sequence). Trimming left V 8 bases short and J 1 base short, with 5 bases between. The CDR3 sequence is 12 residues long. CDR3 sequence: CASGKNTGELFF. In DNA, the CDR3 is TGTGCCAGCGGCAAGAACACCGGGGAGCTGTTTTTT.

The chain carries TRBV19 and TRBJ2-7, with 9 positions matching TRBD1. The CDR3 totals 14 residues. Germline V lookup: CDR1 LNHDA, CDR2 SQIVND (reference sequence). V shed 5 bases, J shed 2 bases, and the junction held 4 bases outside the gene matches. The chain's CDR3 is CASSGTGNPYEQYF. The CDR3 nucleotides read TGTGCCAGTAGTGGGACAGGGAACCCCTACGAGCAGTACTTC.

The rearrangement links TRBV11-2 to TRBJ2-2, with D hard to call. Germline V gene data show CDR1 as SGHAT and CDR2 as FQNNGV. The CDR3 length is 12 residues. Trimming removed 5 bases from V and 6 bases from J, with 7 bases in between. CDR3 loop: CASSPRSGELFF. The CDR3 DNA reads TGTGCCAGCAGCCCCAGATCCGGGGAGCTGTTTTTT.

V is TRBV5-5 and J is TRBJ2-1; tentative D call: TRBD2 (6 bases). This CDR3 has 14 residues. Germline CDR1 SGHKS, CDR2 YYEKEE (reference sequence). Trimming cost V 2 bases and J 14 bases, with 20 bases left between them. CDR3 amino acids: CASSFTGEGSKEFF. The CDR3 DNA reads as TGTGCCAGCAGCTTTACGGGAGAGGGTTCAAAGGAGTTCTTC.

This sequence joins TRBV13 and TRBJ2-1, with 7 bases matching TRBD2. The CDR3 consists of 15 residues. Germline assignment: CDR1 PRHDT and CDR2 FYEKMQ (reference sequence). Losses at the gene ends were 5 bases for V and 0 bases for J; bases not matched to a gene: 4. CDR3 coding DNA: TGTGCCAGCAGCGAGCGGGGCAGCTCCTACAATGAGCAGTTCTTC. It encodes CASSERGSSYNEQFF.

This chain connects TRBV5-1 to TRBJ1-6; 12 nucleotides match TRBD1. The germline gives CDR1 SGHRS, CDR2 YFSETQ. This CDR3 has 15 residues. Trimming at V came to 0 bases and at J to 10 bases, leaving 2 bases not matched to a gene. This CDR3 is CASSLGGTGGSPLHF. The DNA of the CDR3 is TGCGCCAGCAGCTTGGGCGGGACAGGGGGCTCACCCCTCCACTTT.

This rearrangement joins TRBV27 to TRBJ1-4; weak D call: TRBD1 (6 bases). Germline loops: CDR1 MNHEY, CDR2 SMNVEV (reference sequence). V dropped 1 base and J dropped 8 bases, with 8 bases sitting between them. The CDR3 covers 13 residues. In DNA, the CDR3 is TGTGCCAGCAGTTTATGGCAGGGGGAAAAACTGTTTTTT. Its protein is CASSLWQGEKLFF.

The chain employs TRBV18 and TRBJ1-2; D gene ambiguous. The V end lost 0 bases, the J end lost 0 bases, and 11 bases lay between the germline ends. Germline V lookup: CDR1 KGHSH, CDR2 LQKENI. The CDR3 is 16 amino acids. The CDR3 spells CASSPPVRTPNYGYTF. CDR3 sequence (DNA): TGTGCCAGCTCACCACCGGTACGGACTCCTAACTATGGCTACACCTTC.

V and J are TRBV11-2 and TRBJ1-1; TRBD1 might be the D (5 bases). V was clipped by 1 base and J by 2 bases, with 14 bases between them. Germline V CDR1 and CDR2: SGHAT, FQNNGV. This CDR3 is 16 amino acids long. The CDR3 sequence: CASSLGVGPVNTEAFF. DNA of the CDR3: TGTGCCAGCAGCTTAGGGGTGGGGCCAGTTAACACTGAAGCTTTCTTT.

This clone was picked up one time. J is TRBJ2-1 and V is TRBV5-4, with 9 bases lining up with TRBD2. This CDR3 contains 15 residues. CDR1 and CDR2 from the germline V gene are SGHNT and YYREEE (reference sequence). V lost 4 bases and J lost 6; bases outside the gene matches: 8. DNA of the CDR3: TGTGCCAGCAGCCCGGGACTAGCTCTCCTCAATGAGCAGTTCTTC. It codes for CASSPGLALLNEQFF. Looking up the rest from reference TRBV5-4 and TRBJ2-1 gives the full variable domain: ETGVTQSPTHLIKTRGQQVTLRCSSQSGHNTVSWYQQALGQGPQFIFQYYREEENGRGNFPPRFSGLQFPNYSSELNVNALELDDSALYLCASSPGLALLNEQFFGPGTRLTVL.